This T cell receptor beta chain was retrieved from a study of human T cells and chemical hapten exposure. In the study overall: Diphenylcyclopropenone was administered weekly to the scalp of patients throughout the roughly 22-week study.

Indicated time point: patch test 2, 6 weeks after DPC sensitization. Treatment reported: therapeutic diphenylcyclopropenone sensitization with weekly scalp DPC. What the library attached to individual cDNA molecules were unique molecular identifiers. From the RACE reads, TCRdb called clonotypes with MiXCR, one entry per CDR3 protein. Of roughly 92,000 distinct CDR3 sequences listed, over 9.5% are singletons. This sequence originates from a middle-aged woman with alopecia areata. Some clones in this sample may be carry-over from other donors' samples. This specimen was whole blood, taken in connection with sensitization to the hapten diphenylcyclopropenone (DPC).

This CDR3 reads CASSTPFYNEQFF. The CDR3 DNA reads as TGTGCCAGTAGTACCCCGTTCTACAATGAGCAGTTCTTC. This rearrangement joins TRBV19 to TRBJ2-1; D call uncertain. CDR3 length: 13 residues. CDR1 is LNHDA and CDR2 is SQIVND in the germline V gene (reference sequence). The V gene lost 4 bases and the J gene lost 3 bases, with 7 bases spanning the gap.